What follows are 5 T cell receptor beta chains derived from one specimen sequenced in a study of shared clonotypes between healthy human individuals. The repertoire was sequenced with immunoSEQ multiplex PCR; TCRdb's copy has only in-frame clones and lacks some. The sample contains a few million clones, approximately 95% of which appear only once. Material for sequencing was naive CD4+ T cells from PBMCs. Subset denoted: CD45RA+ positively selected. These TCRs come from a man aged 18 to 29 in good health. Some clones in this sample may be carry-over from other donors' samples.

The CDR3 DNA sequence: TGTGCCAGCAGCGTGGCAGGGGGGAGCTATGGCTACACCTTC. Protein product: CASSVAGGSYGYTF. V usage is TRBV9 and J usage is TRBJ1-2; 7 nucleotides line up with TRBD1. Germline V gives CDR1 SGDLS, CDR2 YYNGEE. This CDR3 region has 14 residues. The J segment lost 4 bases and the V segment lost 2 bases, leaving 5 bases of the junction unmatched.

This chain joins TRBV30 and TRBJ2-3, with 7 bases aligning to TRBD2. The CDR3 is made up of 14 amino acids. V was clipped by 5 bases and J by 4 bases; unmatched bases: 9. Germline V gene sequence: CDR1 GTSNPN, CDR2 SVGIG (reference sequence). This CDR3 is CAWGEGGSSDTQYF. Written as DNA, the CDR3 is TGTGCCTGGGGGGAGGGCGGGTCCTCAGATACGCAGTATTTT.

Here the CDR3 reads CASSEVGSGRGNEQFF. The CDR3 DNA is TGTGCCAGCAGTGAAGTCGGTAGCGGGAGGGGCAATGAGCAGTTCTTC. The gene calls are TRBV6-1 and TRBJ2-1; 11 bases agree with TRBD2. V dropped 1 base and J dropped 6; count of bases not matched to a gene: 5. The germline V gene encodes CDR1 MNHNS and CDR2 SASEGT. This CDR3 region has 16 residues.

The chain is built from TRBV6-1 and TRBJ1-5; D remains unclear. This CDR3 is 11 amino acids long. Germline V gene lookup returns CDR1 MNHNS and CDR2 SASEGT. V was cut by 2 bases and J by 6 bases, with 2 bases left in between. This CDR3 is CASSETQPQHF. The CDR3 coding sequence is TGTGCCAGCAGTGAAACTCAGCCCCAGCATTTT.

J is TRBJ1-2 and V is TRBV7-9, with TRBD1 matching over 7 bases. The CDR3 consists of 14 residues. The J segment lost 4 bases and the V segment lost 5 bases, leaving 7 bases of the junction unmatched. CDR1 SEHNR and CDR2 FQNEAQ come from the germline V gene (reference sequence). The CDR3, as DNA: TGTGCCAGCAGCATGGACAGGAGGGGCTATGGCTACACCTTC. Amino acids: CASSMDRRGYGYTF.